This is a list of T cell receptor beta chains from one sample in a study of cytomegalovirus exposure and HLA in healthy donors. Sequencing used immunoSEQ multiplex PCR; TCRdb keeps in-frame clones, though not all of them. The table includes tens of thousands of clones, approximately 76% detected once. Material: PBMCs. The receptor set was obtained from a man between 25 and 39 years old in good health and CMV-seropositive. Both conserved end residues are part of each CDR3. The order of the fields is clone size, J gene, V gene, D gene, CDR3 DNA, CDR3 protein. A D gene is named only where the DNA matches it firmly. Clone sizes are given selectively: once, few, many, or a class where the clone is expanded.

NA | TRBJ2-3 | TRBV15 | TRBD1 | TGTGCCACCAGCAGAACATCAGGGACAGGGGTAGATACGCAGTATTTT | CATSRTSGTGVDTQYF
NA | TRBJ2-7 | TRBV7-9 | TRBD1 | TGTTCCAGCAGCTTAGTGTTGGGACAGCTTTCCTACGAGCAGTACTTC | CSSSLVLGQLSYEQYF
NA | TRBJ2-5 | TRBV7-9 | TRBD1 | TGTGCCAGCAGTACCCCGACAGGGTTGACGGAGACCCAGTACTTC | CASSTPTGLTETQYF
NA | TRBJ1-6 | TRBV6-5 | NA | TGTGCCAGCAGTTATGCGCCAAGGGGGAGCTCACCCCTCCACTTT | CASSYAPRGSSPLHF
NA | TRBJ1-5 | TRBV2 | NA | TGTGCCAGCAGTGAACAGTCTGGCAATCAGCCCCAGCATTTT | CASSEQSGNQPQHF
NA | TRBJ1-6 | TRBV2 | NA | TGTGCCAGCAGTAATACAGGGTCGAGGCTTGTTGGCTGGAATTCACCCCTCCACTTT | CASSNTGSRLVGWNSPLHF
NA | TRBJ2-7 | TRBV5-1 | NA | TGCGCCAACAGCTTGGGTTTTGAACAGGGCATTACACAGTACTTC | CANSLGFEQGITQYF
NA | TRBJ1-2 | TRBV4-2 | TRBD1 | TGTGCCAGCAGCCAAGCCCTTCGGACAGGGAATAACTATGGCTACACCTTC | CASSQALRTGNNYGYTF
NA | TRBJ2-3 | TRBV30 | TRBD1 | TGTGCCTGGAGTCCGGGACAGGGGTCAGATACGCAGTATTTT | CAWSPGQGSDTQYF
NA | TRBJ1-1 | TRBV5-4 | TRBD1 | TGTGCCAGCAGCTACCAGGACAGGCGCTATATGAACACTGAAGCTTTCTTT | CASSYQDRRYMNTEAFF
NA | TRBJ1-6 | TRBV19 | NA | TGTGCCAGTAGTATAGCCTTCTATAATTCACCCCTCCACTTT | CASSIAFYNSPLHF
NA | TRBJ2-5 | TRBV9 | TRBD2 | TGTGCCAGCAGCCCGGAGACTAGCAGCCAAGAGACCCAGTACTTC | CASSPETSSQETQYF
NA | TRBJ2-1 | TRBV7-2 | TRBD2 | TGTGCCAGCAGCTTAGTCGGCGGGGGGCGGCGGAATGAGCAGTTCTTC | CASSLVGGGRRNEQFF
NA | TRBJ1-6 | TRBV6-5 | TRBD1 | TGTGCCAGCAGAACCGGGACAGGGGGATCACCCCTCCACTTT | CASRTGTGGSPLHF
few | TRBJ1-1 | TRBV7-6 | NA | TGTGCCAGCAGTTCCGGGAAGAACACTGAAGCTTTCTTT | CASSSGKNTEAFF
NA | TRBJ2-3 | TRBV6-6 | NA | TGTGCCAGCGCTAGGAATAGCGACACAGATACGCAGTATTTT | CASARNSDTDTQYF
NA | TRBJ2-7 | TRBV7-6 | NA | TGTGCCAGCAGCTTTGGGACAACCTACGAGCAGTACTTC | CASSFGTTYEQYF
NA | TRBJ2-1 | TRBV6-1 | NA | TGTGCCATTACAGAAATCTCCTACAATGAGCAGTTCTTC | CAITEISYNEQFF
NA | TRBJ2-2 | TRBV6-4 | TRBD2 | TGTGCCAGCAGACGGACTAGCGGGGACACCGGGGAGCTGTTTTTT | CASRRTSGDTGELFF
once | TRBJ1-6 | TRBV2 | TRBD1 | TGTGCCAGCAGTGAAGAAGGACAGGGACCCTCACCCCTCCACTTT | CASSEEGQGPSPLHF
NA | TRBJ1-5 | TRBV4-1 | TRBD1 | TGCGCCAGCAGCAGACAGGGGGGCAATCAGCCCCAGCATTTT | CASSRQGGNQPQHF
NA | TRBJ1-6 | TRBV7-9 | NA | TGTTCCAGCAGCTTAGTTCGGTCTGCCCTGAGTTCACCCCTCCACTTT | CSSSLVRSALSSPLHF
NA | TRBJ2-5 | TRBV28 | TRBD2 | TGTGCCAGCAGCCTCGGGGGGGCCGTTCAAGAGACCCAGTACTTC | CASSLGGAVQETQYF
NA | TRBJ1-4 | TRBV2 | NA | TGTGCCAGCAGTGAAGTGAGGGGGGAAAAACTGTTTTTT | CASSEVRGEKLFF
NA | TRBJ1-1 | TRBV4-2 | NA | TGTGCCAGCAGCCAAGGGCAGGGGGAAGCTTTCTTT | CASSQGQGEAFF
NA | TRBJ1-4 | TRBV7-3 | NA | TGTGCCAGCAGCTTAACCCGGGACACGGTGCCTGAAAAACTGTTTTTT | CASSLTRDTVPEKLFF
NA | TRBJ1-2 | TRBV5-1 | TRBD1 | TGCGCCAGCAGCGACGGGACAGACTATGGCTACACCTTC | CASSDGTDYGYTF
NA | TRBJ2-5 | TRBV27 | TRBD1 | TGTGCCAGGGGGACAGCACAAGAGACCCAGTACTTC | CARGTAQETQYF